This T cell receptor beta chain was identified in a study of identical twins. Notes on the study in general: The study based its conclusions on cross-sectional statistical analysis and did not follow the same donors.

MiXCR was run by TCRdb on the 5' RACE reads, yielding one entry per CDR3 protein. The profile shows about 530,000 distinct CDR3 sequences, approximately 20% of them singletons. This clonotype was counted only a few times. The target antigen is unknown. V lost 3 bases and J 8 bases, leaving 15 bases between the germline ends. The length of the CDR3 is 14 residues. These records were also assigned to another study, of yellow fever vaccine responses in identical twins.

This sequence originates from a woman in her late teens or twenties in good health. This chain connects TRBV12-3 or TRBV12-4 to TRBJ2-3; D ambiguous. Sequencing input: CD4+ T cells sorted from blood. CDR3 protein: CASSLNGAFGTQYF. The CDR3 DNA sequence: TGTGCCAGCAGTTTGAACGGAGCCTTTGGTACGCAGTATTTT.